A single T cell receptor beta chain is shown here with its context. There are a few counts of this clonotype. No cognate antigen has been identified for it. No qualities accompany the bases; no much larger clone lies one base away. This specimen belongs to a study of blood T cells in healthy people across ages (dated by TCRdb to 2014 to 2015). Background for the entire study: In model experiments, template switching captured roughly one uniquely barcoded TCR beta cDNA molecule for every two T cells. To avoid experimental bias, donors of different ages were randomly spread across the sequencing lanes. Age-related changes in TCR beta repertoire diversity were measured in the study by deep sequencing normalized with unique cDNA molecular identifiers. Donors were grouped into four age groups: young (average roughly 16 years), middle-aged (less than 40), aged (62) and long-lived (around 80). For two donors (one aged 18 to 30 and one aged 80 or older), the study analyzed two additional independent replicas of 1 million unique cDNA reads from the same blood draw. General study outcomes and caveats: There was a strong correlation between observed TCR beta diversity and the percentage of naive T cells measured by flow cytometry. Observed TCR beta diversity per million T cells fell roughly linearly with age, and a significant reduction was already apparent by age roughly 40. Since profiling was done on bulk unsorted PBMCs, naive and antigen-experienced compartments could not be conclusively compared. The CMV infection status of donors was not known, potentially confounding age-related changes in expanded clonotypes. Compared with the aged group, the long-lived group had more naive CD4+ T cells, fewer expanded clones and increased TCR diversity, suggesting age selection. Estimates of total diversity based on one million sequenced T cells were considered lower bounds and underestimates.

From cysteine to phenylalanine, the CDR3 is 17 amino acids long. Only the CDR3 portion is preserved as DNA: 51 bases, with reading frame beginning at the first base. As encoded in the germline V gene (reference sequence), CDR1 is MNHEY while CDR2 is SMNVEV. V is reduced by 5 bases and J by 4 bases, leaving a spacing of 18 bases between them. Libraries were made using 5' RACE. This sample was sequenced with an Illumina HiSeq 2500. A second PCR of about 6 to 12 cycles was performed with a sample-barcoded 5' primer and a J-beta primer mix. A template-switch 5' adaptor carrying 12 random nucleotides introduced a unique molecular identifier onto each TCR beta cDNA molecule. Each sample yielded at least 2.5 million CDR3-containing paired-end reads. The Mint cDNA synthesis kit, primed by a TRBC-specific oligonucleotide, was used to synthesize first-strand cDNA from all RNA. Following uracil-DNA glycosylase treatment, a first 18-cycle PCR with universal primers M1SS and BC2_uni_R was performed on all cDNA. As for the original processing: Normalization of each sample was performed by random selection of 1 million high-quality reads, each carrying a distinct molecular identifier. Reads sharing molecular identifiers were discarded rather than binned into consensus sequences. MiTCR, with a Q25 quality threshold and the strictest error-elimination algorithm, was used for CDR3 identification, clonotype clustering and error correction. Lower-bound total TCR beta diversity was estimated with a nonparametric unseen species model using Euler transformation. TCRdb reprocessed the public reads (quality trimming at Q25 with fastp, clone calling with MiXCR) and kept in-frame beta chains. CDR3 protein sequences are deduplicated, and each keeps its most common genes and DNA. The V and J calls, along with clone size, are taken from TCRdb and not from the paper's own processing. Present in this sample are approximately 940,000 distinct CDR3 sequences, about 48% of which were seen just once. Together, the top ten hold around an eighth of the sample.

The roughly 37 donors, aged about 6 to 100 years, were systemically healthy Caucasian individuals from Russia. Each donor gave ten milliliters of peripheral blood, collected into EDTA-treated Vacutainer tubes. PBMCs were isolated by Ficoll-Paque density-gradient centrifugation, with at least 6.5 million obtained per sample. Trizol reagent was used to extract total RNA from the PBMCs, yielding at least 5 micrograms per sample. Naive CD45RAhigh/CD27high T cell percentages were measured by flow cytometry on a PBMC aliquot from every donor. The sequence links TRBV27 to TRBJ1-6; no D gene call is confident. This sequence was found in a man between 25 and 39 years old in good health. The sample consisted of blood. This receptor has the CDR3 CASSRGRAKGYNSPLHF. The bases read TGTGCCAGCAGTCGCGGACGCGCGAAAGGGTATAATTCACCCCTCCACTTT.